A selection of T cell receptor beta chains follows, all from one sample in a study of T cell responses to AZD1222 COVID-19 vaccine. The method was immunoSEQ multiplex PCR; TCRdb's version includes in-frame clones alone and lacks a portion of them. The table lists about 110,000 clones, over 85% of them singletons, with roughly 3% in the top ten. Material: peripheral blood, obtained on day 0 of MenACWY control vaccination. The origin of the receptors is an adult in good health. Both conserved end residues are part of each CDR3. A D gene is named only where the DNA matches it firmly. Size tells how often a clone was seen (once, few, many) or the class of an expanded clone, and some rows leave it out.

size: -; V: TRBV7-9; J: TRBJ1-4; D: -; CDR3: CASSPGQGDEKLFF; DNA: TGTGCCAGCAGCCCCGGGCAGGGAGATGAAAAACTGTTTTTT
size: once; V: TRBV10-3; J: TRBJ1-5; D: TRBD1; CDR3: CAISGTGGRNNQPQHF; DNA: TGTGCCATCAGTGGGACAGGGGGCCGAAACAATCAGCCCCAGCATTTT
size: -; V: TRBV19; J: TRBJ2-7; D: -; CDR3: CASRAKIGPSYEQYF; DNA: TGTGCCAGTAGGGCGAAAATCGGACCCTCCTACGAGCAGTACTTC
size: -; V: TRBV6-4; J: TRBJ1-1; D: -; CDR3: CASSVSSNTEAFF; DNA: TGTGCCAGCAGCGTATCATCGAACACTGAAGCTTTCTTT
size: -; V: TRBV6-2/TRBV6-3; J: TRBJ2-7; D: TRBD1; CDR3: CASSWDRGDEQYF; DNA: TGTGCCAGCAGTTGGGACAGGGGGGACGAGCAGTACTTC
size: once; V: TRBV7-7; J: TRBJ2-2; D: -; CDR3: CASSLATTAGELFF; DNA: TGTGCTAGCAGCTTAGCGACAACGGCCGGGGAGCTGTTTTTT
size: -; V: TRBV27; J: TRBJ2-3; D: -; CDR3: CASSLGGSDTQYF; DNA: TGTGCCAGCAGTTTAGGAGGGTCAGATACGCAGTATTTT
size: -; V: TRBV9; J: TRBJ1-1; D: TRBD1; CDR3: CASSITGVTEAFF; DNA: TGTGCCAGCAGCATAACAGGGGTGACTGAAGCTTTCTTT
size: -; V: TRBV3-1/TRBV3-2; J: TRBJ1-3; D: -; CDR3: CASSPSGGGNTIYF; DNA: TGTGCCAGCAGCCCCAGCGGGGGTGGAAACACCATATATTTT
size: -; V: TRBV5-5; J: TRBJ2-7; D: TRBD2; CDR3: CASKVTSAPSLYEQYF; DNA: TGTGCCAGCAAGGTCACTAGCGCCCCTTCCTTGTACGAGCAGTACTTC
size: -; V: TRBV25-1; J: TRBJ1-2; D: TRBD1; CDR3: CASSERGRGLYGYTF; DNA: TGTGCCAGCAGTGAACGGGGCAGGGGGCTCTATGGCTACACCTTC
size: once; V: TRBV5-1; J: TRBJ2-1; D: TRBD2; CDR3: CASSFWVSGGYNEQFF; DNA: TGCGCCAGCAGTTTTTGGGTTAGCGGGGGGTACAATGAGCAGTTCTTC
size: -; V: TRBV11-2; J: TRBJ1-4; D: -; CDR3: CASSRLDSAGSEKLFF; DNA: TGTGCCAGCAGCCGCTTAGATTCAGCAGGGAGTGAAAAACTGTTTTTT
size: few; V: TRBV19; J: TRBJ2-1; D: TRBD2; CDR3: CASSITSGAYNEQFF; DNA: TGTGCCAGTAGTATAACTAGCGGGGCCTACAATGAGCAGTTCTTC
size: -; V: TRBV11-3; J: TRBJ1-1; D: TRBD1; CDR3: CASSFGQGGTEAFF; DNA: TGTGCCAGCAGCTTTGGACAGGGTGGAACTGAAGCTTTCTTT
size: -; V: TRBV5-1; J: TRBJ1-2; D: -; CDR3: CASREGGENGYTF; DNA: TGCGCCAGCCGGGAAGGGGGAGAGAATGGCTACACCTTC
size: -; V: TRBV10-1; J: TRBJ2-7; D: -; CDR3: CASSDSGGNLHEQYF; DNA: TGCGCCAGCAGTGACTCCGGCGGGAATCTCCACGAGCAGTACTTC
size: -; V: TRBV28; J: TRBJ1-5; D: -; CDR3: CASSIPVVNQPQHF; DNA: TGTGCCAGCAGCATCCCGGTTGTCAATCAGCCCCAGCATTTT
size: -; V: TRBV5-6; J: TRBJ1-4; D: TRBD1; CDR3: CASSLSGAGGEKLFF; DNA: TGTGCCAGCAGCTTGTCGGGGGCAGGGGGTGAAAAACTGTTTTTT
size: -; V: TRBV7-2; J: TRBJ1-1; D: -; CDR3: CASSLVAEAFF; DNA: TGTGCCAGCAGCTTAGTTGCTGAAGCTTTCTTT
size: once; V: TRBV27; J: TRBJ1-1; D: TRBD1; CDR3: CASSLGQGEAFF; DNA: TGTGCCAGCAGTTTAGGACAGGGGGAAGCTTTCTTT
size: -; V: TRBV5-1; J: TRBJ2-7; D: TRBD1; CDR3: CASSLERTGLDEQYF; DNA: TGCGCCAGCAGCTTGGAAAGGACAGGGCTCGACGAGCAGTACTTC
size: -; V: TRBV5-1; J: TRBJ2-5; D: -; CDR3: CASSFGGPGETQYF; DNA: TGCGCCAGCAGCTTTGGGGGGCCGGGGGAGACCCAGTACTTC
size: -; V: TRBV4-1; J: TRBJ2-5; D: -; CDR3: CASSHLLGSQETQYF; DNA: TGCGCCAGCAGCCACCTTCTAGGTTCCCAAGAGACCCAGTACTTC
size: -; V: TRBV13; J: TRBJ1-1; D: -; CDR3: CASSLGDTEAFF; DNA: TGTGCCAGCAGCTTAGGGGATACTGAAGCTTTCTTT
size: once; V: TRBV10-1; J: TRBJ1-1; D: -; CDR3: CASSEWGGTEAFF; DNA: TGCGCCAGCAGTGAGTGGGGCGGCACTGAAGCTTTCTTT
size: -; V: TRBV24-1; J: TRBJ1-2; D: -; CDR3: CATRGYGYTF; DNA: TGTGCCACGCGGGGGTATGGCTACACCTTC
size: -; V: TRBV15; J: TRBJ1-2; D: -; CDR3: CATSRDLGGRRGYTF; DNA: TGTGCCACCAGCAGAGATCTGGGAGGGCGCCGGGGCTACACCTTC
size: -; V: TRBV6-5; J: TRBJ2-5; D: -; CDR3: CASREGGTKETQYF; DNA: TGTGCCAGCAGGGAGGGTGGGACGAAAGAGACCCAGTACTTC
size: -; V: TRBV4-1; J: TRBJ1-2; D: -; CDR3: CASSHYREGNYGYTF; DNA: TGCGCCAGCAGCCATTACAGGGAGGGGAACTATGGCTACACCTTC
size: -; V: TRBV19; J: TRBJ2-7; D: -; CDR3: CATSGAYEQYF; DNA: TGTGCCACATCAGGGGCGTACGAGCAGTACTTC
size: -; V: TRBV6-2/TRBV6-3; J: TRBJ2-3; D: -; CDR3: CASSYSISRGGADTQYF; DNA: TGTGCCAGCAGTTACTCGATTTCCAGGGGAGGGGCAGATACGCAGTATTTT
size: -; V: TRBV18; J: TRBJ1-4; D: TRBD1; CDR3: CASSAGQGGEKLFF; DNA: TGTGCCAGCTCGGCCGGACAGGGTGGTGAAAAACTGTTTTTT